Here is one T cell receptor (beta chain) with its context. These data come from a study of T-cell reconstitution after alpha-beta-depleted transplantation in children. Unique molecular identifiers were built into the TCRbeta library. TCRdb re-called the PCR reads through MiXCR, storing one row per CDR3 protein. The sample has approximately 240,000 distinct CDR3 sequences; around 9.6% are singletons. The CDR3 totals 14 residues. From germline, CDR1 is SGHVS and CDR2 FNYEAQ. The V end lost 1 base, the J end lost 7 bases, and 11 bases lay between the germline ends. Sample: PBMCs from the stem cell graft donor, taken from the stem cell graft. J is TRBJ1-5 and V is TRBV7-6, with D unresolved. This clonotype was obtained from a human donor who donated a stem cell graft to a child with acute lymphoblastic leukemia. The CDR3 region has the DNA TGTGCCAGCAGCTTAGAATTTTCCGGGCAGCCCCAGCATTTT. This encodes CASSLEFSGQPQHF.